The 29 T cell receptor beta chains below were found in one sample sequenced in a study of blood T cell repertoires in COVID-19. The assay was immunoSEQ multiplex PCR, and TCRdb's table has in-frame clones only and misses some. The data hold under 400,000 clones, with approximately 90% observed a single time. The sequencing input was peripheral blood. The source is a woman in her twenties or thirties with COVID-19, enrolled during active disease.

This sequence joins TRBV7-2 and TRBJ2-7; 9 bases align to TRBD1. V gave up 6 bases and J gave up 3 bases; unmatched junction bases: 9. The CDR3 runs 15 residues. The germline V gene encodes CDR1 SGHTA and CDR2 FQGNSA. The DNA for the CDR3 is TGTGCCAGCAGACCGGGACAGGGTAAGAGCTACGAGCAGTACTTC. Translated, it gives CASRPGQGKSYEQYF. Full variable domain (missing parts from reference TRBV7-2 and TRBJ2-7): GAGVSQSPSNKVTEKGKDVELRCDPISGHTALYWYRQSLGQGLEFLIYFQGNSAPDKSGLPSDRFSAERTGGSVSTLTIQRTQQEDSAVYLCASRPGQGKSYEQYFGPGTRLTVT.

The genes are TRBV11-3 and TRBJ2-7, with D possibly matching TRBD2 (5 bases). This CDR3 comprises 14 residues. Looked up from germline, CDR1 is SGHNT and CDR2 is YENEEA. Between the trimmed V and J ends, which lost 2 bases and 6 bases, there was a span of 14 bases. CDR3 region: CASSLLIGAGEQYF. The CDR3, as DNA: TGTGCCAGCAGCTTATTGATAGGTGCGGGCGAGCAGTACTTC.

The CDR3 DNA reads as TGTGCCTGGCTGAAGCGGGGGCCCACGAACCAAGAGACCCAGTACTTC. It is translated as CAWLKRGPTNQETQYF. The chain couples TRBV30 to TRBJ2-5, with 8 nucleotides matching TRBD2. The CDR3 totals 16 residues. V lost 5 bases to trimming and J lost 0 bases; unmatched junction nucleotides: 11. CDR1 is GTSNPN and CDR2 is SVGIG in the germline V gene (reference sequence).

The gene calls are TRBV4-3 and TRBJ2-1, with 7 bases identical to TRBD2. Germline V lookup: CDR1 LGHNA, CDR2 YSLEER. V lost 0 bases and J lost 0; bases outside the gene matches: 8. The CDR3 consists of 18 residues. CDR3 loop: CASSQDFLGGGSYNEQFF. CDR3 coding DNA: TGCGCCAGCAGCCAAGATTTTTTGGGCGGGGGCTCCTACAATGAGCAGTTCTTC.

A note on this clone: Other DNA sequences in this specimen translate into the identical CDR3. Written as DNA, the CDR3 is TGTGCCAGCAGAGGGACAGGGCCCTACGAGCAGTACTTC. This codes for CASRGTGPYEQYF. The chain is built from TRBV2 and TRBJ2-7; the match to TRBD1 covers 9 bases. The germline V gene encodes CDR1 SNHLY and CDR2 FYNNEI. With V trimmed by 6 bases and J by 2 bases, 2 bases remained unmatched. There are 13 residues in the CDR3.

The chain uses TRBV6-6 and TRBJ2-1, with TRBD2 identical over 11 bases. Germline CDR1 is MNHNY and CDR2 is SVGAGI (reference sequence). This CDR3 region has 16 residues. J was trimmed by 7 bases and V by 6 bases; bases with no gene match: 11. CDR3 DNA: TGTGCCAGCAGCCCCGAGAGGCTAGCGGGGGGTAATGAGCAGTTCTTC. Translated: CASSPERLAGGNEQFF.

This chain connects TRBV28 to TRBJ2-6, with D unresolved. The CDR3 spans 13 residues. V was shortened by 10 bases and J by 2 bases, with 9 bases between the two germline ends. The germline V gene encodes CDR1 MDHEN and CDR2 SYDVKM. DNA for the CDR3: TGTGCCACCTACGAGGCTGGGGCCAACGTCCTGACTTTC. Protein: CATYEAGANVLTF. Drawing the rest from reference TRBV28 and TRBJ2-6, the complete variable domain is DVKVTQSSRYLVKRTGEKVFLECVQDMDHENMFWYRQDPGLGLRLIYFSYDVKMKEKGDIPEGYSVSREKKERFSLILESASTNQTSMYLCATYEAGANVLTFGAGSRLTVL.

The chain carries TRBV5-1 and TRBJ2-7; D is uncertain. CDR1 and CDR2 from the germline V gene are SGHRS and YFSETQ. This CDR3 has 13 amino acids. V was clipped by 0 bases and J by 0 bases, with 4 bases between them. For the CDR3, the DNA is TGCGCCAGCAGCTTGGATCTCTCCTACGAGCAGTACTTC. It yields the protein CASSLDLSYEQYF.

This chain links TRBV5-6 with TRBJ1-1; D call uncertain. Trimming removed 5 bases from V and 4 bases from J, with 15 bases in between. CDR1 and CDR2 from the germline V gene are SGHDT and YYEEEE. The CDR3 spans 14 residues. The CDR3: CASRPMLGSTEAFF. CDR3 coding DNA: TGTGCCAGCAGGCCAATGCTAGGTAGCACTGAAGCTTTCTTT. Drawing the rest from reference TRBV5-6 and TRBJ1-1, the complete variable domain is DAGVTQSPTHLIKTRGQQVTLRCSPKSGHDTVSWYQQALGQGPQFIFQYYEEEERQRGNFPDRFSGHQFPNYSSELNVNALLLGDSALYLCASRPMLGSTEAFFGQGTRLTVV.

The chain is built from TRBV3-1 (or the pseudogene TRBV3-2) and TRBJ1-6; TRBD1 is a possible D gene (5 bases). The CDR3 spans 12 residues. Trimming left V 1 base short and J 12 bases short, with 7 bases between. The V gene's germline CDR1 is LGHDT and CDR2 YNNKEL (reference sequence). The CDR3 region is CASSQADRPLHF. The CDR3 region has the DNA TGTGCCAGCAGCCAAGCTGACAGACCCCTCCACTTT.

DNA for the CDR3: TGTGCCAGCAGCTTAGAGGCTGGCTCTTTCGGGAGCCAGTACTTC. Translated, it gives CASSLEAGSFGSQYF. The chain uses TRBV7-8 and TRBJ2-5, with D possibly matching TRBD2 (6 bases). This CDR3 is 15 amino acids long. V was cut by 1 base and J by 10 bases, with 19 bases left in between. Germline CDR1 reads SGHVS; CDR2 reads FQNEAQ.

V and J are TRBV2 and TRBJ1-6; no definite D call. Germline V gene lookup returns CDR1 SNHLY and CDR2 FYNNEI. The CDR3 consists of 13 residues. The germline V and J ends were trimmed by 1 base and 7 bases, with 5 bases remaining between them. As DNA, the CDR3 is TGTGCCAGCAGTGAAGAGGAGAATTCACCCCTCCACTTT. Amino acids: CASSEEENSPLHF.

This chain uses TRBV28 with TRBJ2-7; perhaps TRBD2 as D (6 bases). V was clipped by 3 bases and J by 11 bases, with 17 bases between them. Germline CDR1 and CDR2: MDHEN and SYDVKM. This CDR3 is 13 amino acids long. CDR3 in amino acids: CASSFGGMGEEYV. The CDR3 DNA sequence: TGTGCCAGCAGTTTTGGGGGGATGGGGGAAGAGTACGTC.

V usage is TRBV21-1 and J usage is TRBJ2-1; TRBD2 is taken as the D call from the table, unchecked against the DNA. TRBV21-1 is annotated as a pseudogene. This CDR3 spans 15 amino acids. CDR3 region: CASSKNPQTHNEQFF. The CDR3, as DNA: TGTGCCAGCAGCAAAAACCCCCAGACTCACAATGAGCAGTTCTTC.

The chain links TRBV19 to TRBJ1-2, with unresolved D. This CDR3 comprises 15 residues. Germline V gene data show CDR1 as LNHDA and CDR2 as SQIVND (reference sequence). Trimming pared 7 bases from V and 0 bases from J, leaving 15 bases between. The DNA of the CDR3 is TGTGCCAGTACCATCTCCGCGGATACTAACTATGGCTACACCTTC. Protein product: CASTISADTNYGYTF.

The chain joins TRBV6-6 to TRBJ1-3, with D hard to call. Trimming removed 6 bases at V and 6 bases at J, with 6 bases between. CDR1 and CDR2 from the germline V gene are MNHNY and SVGAGI (reference sequence). The CDR3 has 11 amino acids. The CDR3: CASRVQNTIYF. The CDR3 bases are TGTGCCAGCAGGGTACAAAACACCATATATTTT.

The genes are TRBV7-3 and TRBJ2-5, with a possible D match to TRBD2 (5 bases). This CDR3 contains 13 residues. With 5 bases removed from V and 3 bases from J, the gap between germline ends came to 10 bases. From germline, CDR1 is SGHTA and CDR2 FQGTGA. In DNA, the CDR3 is TGTGCCAGCAGCCGCTCAGCGGAAGAGACCCAGTACTTC. This translates into CASSRSAEETQYF.

This clone turned up a few times. V and J are TRBV24-1 and TRBJ2-2, with D maybe TRBD1 (6 bases). From germline, CDR1 is KGHDR and CDR2 SFDVKD. The CDR3 covers 12 residues. Trimming stripped 9 bases from V and 3 bases from J, with 7 bases between. The CDR3 nucleotides are TGTGCCACCGGACAGTACACCGGGGAGCTGTTTTTT. Amino acids: CATGQYTGELFF.

V is TRBV18 and J is TRBJ1-2; 7 positions agree with TRBD1. This CDR3 has 14 residues. Trimming took 2 bases from V and 6 from J; bases not matched to a gene: 6. CDR1 is KGHSH and CDR2 is LQKENI in the germline V gene. This CDR3 reads CASSPIGQADGYTF. DNA for the CDR3: TGTGCCAGCTCACCAATTGGACAGGCGGATGGCTACACCTTC.

V usage is TRBV2 and J usage is TRBJ1-2, with D perhaps matching TRBD1 (5 bases). Germline-derived CDR1 and CDR2 are SNHLY and FYNNEI. The length of the CDR3 is 13 residues. Trimming pared 4 bases from V and 5 bases from J, leaving 11 bases between. The CDR3 DNA reads as TGTGCCAGCAGTGCGGGGGAGATTTATGGCTACACCTTC. It encodes CASSAGEIYGYTF.

V and J are TRBV7-8 and TRBJ1-2; 10 nucleotides line up with TRBD1. There are 14 residues in the CDR3. From germline, CDR1 is SGHVS and CDR2 FQNEAQ. Losses at the gene ends were 5 bases for V and 7 bases for J; bases not matched to a gene: 7. CDR3 DNA: TGTGCCAGCAGCCACCGGGACAGGGGTTTTGGCTACACCTTC. It yields the protein CASSHRDRGFGYTF.

This clone was found once. The rearrangement links TRBV5-8 to TRBJ2-5; TRBD2 is a possible D gene (5 bases). This CDR3 is 12 amino acids long. Germline CDR1 SGHTS, CDR2 YDEGEE. Trimming cost V 2 bases and J 10 bases, with 12 bases left between them. Here the CDR3 reads CASSFIRGGQYF. CDR3 DNA sequence: TGTGCCAGCAGCTTTATCCGGGGTGGCCAGTACTTC. Full variable domain (missing parts from reference TRBV5-8 and TRBJ2-5): EAGVTQSPTHLIKTRGQQATLRCSPISGHTSVYWYQQALGLGLQFLLWYDEGEERNRGNFPPRFSGRQFPNYSSELNVNALELEDSALYLCASSFIRGGQYFGPGTRLLVL.

Comment on this clone: Additional DNA sequences in this sample encode the identical CDR3. This sequence joins TRBV19 and TRBJ1-5; D gene uncertain. The CDR3 is made up of 15 amino acids. Trimming pared 1 base from V and 4 bases from J, leaving 11 bases between. CDR1 and CDR2 (germline): LNHDA, SQIVND (reference sequence). The CDR3 sequence is CASSIGSRSNQPQHF. The CDR3 DNA reads as TGTGCCAGTAGTATAGGTTCGCGGTCTAATCAGCCCCAGCATTTT.

The J gene is TRBJ2-2, the V gene TRBV18, with TRBD2 matching 12 bases. The CDR3 has 19 residues. Losses at the gene ends were 3 bases for V and 1 base for J; bases not matched to a gene: 9. In germline, CDR1 is KGHSH, CDR2 LQKENI. The CDR3 coding sequence is TGTGCCAGCTCACCGCTCAGACTAGCGGGGGCCCTGAACACCGGGGAGCTGTTTTTT. Translating gives CASSPLRLAGALNTGELFF. The variable domain in full, completed from reference TRBV18 and TRBJ2-2, reads NAGVMQNPRHLVRRRGQEARLRCSPMKGHSHVYWYRQLPEEGLKFMVYLQKENIIDESGMPKERFSAEFPKEGPSILRIQQVVRGDSAAYFCASSPLRLAGALNTGELFFGEGSRLTVL.

V is TRBV3-1 (or the pseudogene TRBV3-2) and J is TRBJ1-4; D unresolved. Germline V lookup: CDR1 LGHDT, CDR2 YNNKEL (reference sequence). The CDR3 runs 15 residues. V was pared by 4 bases and J by 8 bases, with 17 bases between. The CDR3 sequence is CASSPSSGVGEKLFF. CDR3 in DNA: TGTGCCAGCAGCCCCTCTTCAGGCGTTGGCGAAAAACTGTTTTTT.

The chain combines TRBV5-4 with TRBJ1-5, with D perhaps matching TRBD1 (5 bases). CDR1 and CDR2 from the germline V gene are SGHNT and YYREEE (reference sequence). V dropped 4 bases and J dropped 0 bases, with 20 bases sitting between them. This CDR3 comprises 18 residues. The CDR3 bases are TGTGCCAGCAGCGGGGGGAAGTCACCCCCCGATAGCAATCAGCCCCAGCATTTT. The encoded protein is CASSGGKSPPDSNQPQHF.

Regarding this clone: The same CDR3 also results from other DNA sequences found in this sample. This CDR3 is CASSPGQGRSGELFF. CDR3 sequence (DNA): TGTGCCAGCAGCCCCGGGCAGGGCAGGAGCGGGGAGCTGTTTTTT. This sequence joins TRBV5-4 and TRBJ2-2, with D possibly matching TRBD1 (5 bases). V lost 4 bases and J lost 7, with 17 bases in between. The germline V gene encodes CDR1 SGHNT and CDR2 YYREEE (reference sequence). This CDR3 contains 15 residues.

The chain combines TRBV7-9 with TRBJ2-1; D gene unclear. The CDR3 is 12 amino acids. Germline lookup yields CDR1 SEHNR and CDR2 FQNEAQ (reference sequence). V shed 2 bases and J shed 6 bases, with 5 bases lying between them. This CDR3 is CASSLTFNEQFF. The CDR3 DNA is TGTGCCAGCAGCTTAACTTTCAATGAGCAGTTCTTC. The whole variable domain, remainder taken from reference TRBV7-9 and TRBJ2-1, is DTGVSQNPRHKITKRGQNVTFRCDPISEHNRLYWYRQTLGQGPEFLTYFQNEAQLEKSRLLSDRFSAERPKGSFSTLEIQRTEQGDSAMYLCASSLTFNEQFFGPGTRLTVL.

This chain joins TRBV29-1 and TRBJ1-2; 10 bases are a match to TRBD1. J was trimmed by 6 bases and V by 7 bases; bases with no gene match: 11. Germline V gene lookup returns CDR1 SQVTM and CDR2 ANQGSEA. The CDR3 spans 14 residues. The CDR3 reads CSAGRDRGYDGYTF. The DNA of the CDR3 is TGCAGCGCCGGACGGGACAGGGGATACGATGGCTACACCTTC. The full variable domain, its missing parts supplied by reference TRBV29-1 and TRBJ1-2, is SAVISQKPSRDICQRGTSLTIQCQVDSQVTMMFWYRQQPGQSLTLIATANQGSEATYESGFVIDKFPISRPNLTFSTLTVSNMSPEDSSIYLCSAGRDRGYDGYTFGSGTRLTVV.